This paragraph reports one T cell receptor (beta chain). This entry comes from a study of cytomegalovirus exposure and HLA in healthy donors. PCR was performed using 60 Vbeta and 13 Jbeta primers. Assay used: immunoSEQ multiplex PCR; TCRdb lists only in-frame clones, some missing. The repertoire holds some 130,000 clones, roughly 74% seen once, with 5.5% to 8.5% in the top ten. The sequenced sample consisted of PBMCs. The TCR originated in a male donor in good health and CMV-seronegative.

This CDR3 reads CASRSRGGGLSNTEAFF. The CDR3 nucleotides are TGTGCCAGCAGGTCGCGTGGGGGCGGGCTCTCGAACACTGAAGCTTTCTTT. The V call is TRBV11-2, the J call TRBJ1-1; tentatively, D is TRBD1 (6 bases). Trimming removed 6 bases from V and 1 base from J, with 21 bases in between. The CDR3 sequence is 17 residues long. The germline V gene encodes CDR1 SGHAT and CDR2 FQNNGV.